Following are 18 T cell receptor beta chains from one sample sequenced in a study of T cell responses to AZD1222 COVID-19 vaccine (dated by TCRdb to the early 2020s). The library was built by means of the immunoSEQ multiplex PCR assay. Entries here come from immuneACCESS through TCRdb and include only in-frame sequences with V and J called. Some clones fail to appear in such tables; in the studies checked, an unresolved V gene covers under half of the shortfall, and the cause of the remainder is unknown. Within this sample are 150,000 or so clones, with roughly nine tenths of them counted one time only. The ten most abundant clones make up just under 3% of the sample. The sample's time point label is to be understood as: baseline before first vaccination. The material was peripheral blood, obtained on day 0 of AZD1222 vaccination. These receptors originate from an adult in good health.

This chain connects TRBV3-1 (or the pseudogene TRBV3-2) to TRBJ1-6; weak D call: TRBD1 (6 bases). Germline lookup yields CDR1 LGHDT and CDR2 YNNKEL (reference sequence). There are 18 residues in the CDR3. The germline V and J ends were trimmed by 2 bases and 6 bases, with 20 bases remaining between them. The CDR3 here is CASSQLGIQGNGNSPLHF. CDR3 sequence (DNA): TGTGCCAGCAGCCAACTAGGGATTCAGGGGAACGGTAATTCACCCCTCCACTTT.

This rearrangement joins TRBV2 to TRBJ1-6; the D gene is possibly TRBD1 (5 bases). The CDR3 runs 15 residues. Germline CDR1 SNHLY, CDR2 FYNNEI. Trimming removed 4 bases from V and 2 bases from J, with 9 bases in between. In DNA, the CDR3 is TGTGCCAGCAGTGTGGAGGGGCCCTATAATTCACCCCTCCACTTT. Its protein is CASSVEGPYNSPLHF.

The genes are TRBV7-9 and TRBJ1-3; D remains unclear. The V gene lost 0 bases and the J gene lost 4 bases, with 7 bases spanning the gap. The germline V gene has CDR1 SEHNR and CDR2 FQNEAQ (reference sequence). CDR3 length equals 14 residues. The CDR3 DNA reads TGTGCCAGCAGCTTAGCGTCCGGAGGAAACACCATATATTTT. It codes for CASSLASGGNTIYF. The variable domain in full, completed from reference TRBV7-9 and TRBJ1-3, reads DTGVSQNPRHKITKRGQNVTFRCDPISEHNRLYWYRQTLGQGPEFLTYFQNEAQLEKSRLLSDRFSAERPKGSFSTLEIQRTEQGDSAMYLCASSLASGGNTIYFGEGSWLTVV.

The chain recombines TRBV7-9 with TRBJ1-3; D is uncertain. The CDR3 is 12 amino acids. CDR1 is SEHNR and CDR2 is FQNEAQ in the germline V gene (reference sequence). V was cut by 4 bases and J by 15 bases, with 16 bases left in between. CDR3 protein: CASSSWALPEYF. Written as DNA, the CDR3 is TGTGCCAGCAGCTCGTGGGCGCTCCCCGAATATTTT.

The chain joins TRBV2 to TRBJ2-3, with D hard to call. V dropped 8 bases and J dropped 2 bases, with 8 bases sitting between them. The CDR3 has 12 amino acids. Germline V gives CDR1 SNHLY, CDR2 FYNNEI. CDR3 loop: CASWDDTDTQYF. In nucleotides, the CDR3 is TGTGCCAGCTGGGATGACACAGATACGCAGTATTTT.

The chain uses TRBV7-8 and TRBJ1-6; D is perhaps TRBD1 (5 bases). Germline V gene sequence: CDR1 SGHVS, CDR2 FQNEAQ. The CDR3 is 18 residues long. Trimming removed 5 bases from V and 8 bases from J, with 25 bases in between. The CDR3, as DNA: TGTGCCAGCAGCCAGAATAGACAGCTCCCGCCACGGGATTCACCCCTCCACTTT. This gives the protein CASSQNRQLPPRDSPLHF.

The gene calls are TRBV7-2 and TRBJ1-3; D remains ambiguous. V gave up 1 base and J gave up 0 bases, with 7 bases separating them. From germline, CDR1 is SGHTA and CDR2 FQGNSA. The CDR3 is made up of 15 amino acids. In nucleotides, the CDR3 is TGTGCCAGCAGCTTAGACAGAAGCTCTGGAAACACCATATATTTT. This gives the protein CASSLDRSSGNTIYF.

V and J are TRBV29-1 and TRBJ2-1; 8 bases line up with TRBD2. The CDR3 consists of 13 residues. CDR1 is SQVTM and CDR2 is ANQGSEA in the germline V gene. Trimming cost V 1 base and J 8 bases; bases outside gene matches: 4. DNA for the CDR3: TGCAGCGTTGAAGGTGGACTAGCCTATGAGCAGTTCTTC. This sequence encodes CSVEGGLAYEQFF.

The chain employs TRBV18 and TRBJ2-2; tentatively, D is TRBD1 (6 bases). This CDR3 is 12 amino acids long. V dropped 8 bases and J dropped 5 bases, with 9 bases sitting between them. The germline V gene encodes CDR1 KGHSH and CDR2 LQKENI. Written as DNA, the CDR3 is TGTGCCAGCCCCAGGGGTACCGGGGAGCTGTTTTTT. Translation: CASPRGTGELFF.

The V call is TRBV4-3, the J call TRBJ2-5; perhaps D is TRBD1 or TRBD2 (5 bases each). The CDR3 runs to 15 residues. The germline V and J ends were trimmed by 0 bases and 5 bases, with 13 bases remaining between them. Germline CDR1 LGHNA, CDR2 YSLEER. Here the CDR3 reads CASSQDGDGSETQYF. CDR3 DNA: TGCGCCAGCAGCCAAGATGGGGACGGTTCGGAGACCCAGTACTTC.

This clone was seen just once. The rearrangement joins TRBV12-3 or TRBV12-4 to TRBJ1-5, with 7 nucleotides matching TRBD1. Germline trimming cut 1 base from V and 12 bases from J; bases unmatched to any gene: 6. This CDR3 region has 13 residues. CDR3 residues: CASSLDRGLGQHF. For the CDR3, the DNA is TGTGCCAGCAGTTTAGACAGGGGACTTGGCCAGCATTTT.

This chain connects TRBV19 to TRBJ1-1, with TRBD1 matching 8 bases. V gave up 4 bases and J gave up 2 bases; unmatched junction bases: 6. Germline CDR1 reads LNHDA; CDR2 reads SQIVND (reference sequence). The CDR3 is 15 amino acids. CDR3 nucleotides: TGTGCCAGTAGTAAGCGACAGGGGCTAAACACTGAAGCTTTCTTT. Residues: CASSKRQGLNTEAFF.

The chain combines TRBV19 with TRBJ2-1; TRBD1 might be the D (6 bases). This CDR3 has 10 amino acids. V was trimmed by 11 bases and J by 7 bases, leaving 9 bases between them. CDR1 and CDR2 from the germline V gene are LNHDA and SQIVND (reference sequence). CDR3 bases: TGTGCCCCTCAGGGGAATGAGCAGTTCTTC. It is translated as CAPQGNEQFF. The full variable domain, with the rest looked up from reference TRBV19 and TRBJ2-1, is DGGITQSPKYLFRKEGQNVTLSCEQNLNHDAMYWYRQDPGQGLRLIYYSQIVNDFQKGDIAEGYSVSREKKESFPLTVTSAQKNPTAFYLCAPQGNEQFFGPGTRLTVL.

V usage is TRBV20-1 and J usage is TRBJ2-7; 8 bases align to TRBD2. V shed 3 bases, J shed 4 bases, and the junction held 8 bases outside the gene matches. There are 14 residues in the CDR3. The germline V gene encodes CDR1 DFQATT and CDR2 SNEGSKA (reference sequence). This chain's CDR3 is CSASGGVAGYEQYF. Written as DNA, the CDR3 is TGCAGTGCTAGTGGCGGGGTAGCGGGGTACGAGCAGTACTTC.

The chain employs TRBV12-3 or TRBV12-4 and TRBJ2-7; D call uncertain. The CDR3 is made up of 13 amino acids. With 5 bases removed from V and 6 bases from J, the gap between germline ends came to 14 bases. The DNA for the CDR3 is TGTGCCAGCAGTCTTTCCTCGTGGGGCGAGCAGTACTTC. Translation: CASSLSSWGEQYF.

V and J are TRBV30 and TRBJ1-6; D is undetermined. V was cut by 8 bases and J by 7 bases, with 12 bases left in between. This CDR3 is built from 12 residues. The germline V gene has CDR1 GTSNPN and CDR2 SVGIG (reference sequence). The CDR3 sequence: CAGGRKNSPLHF. CDR3 DNA: TGTGCCGGCGGACGGAAGAATTCACCCCTCCACTTT.

This chain links TRBV6-6 with TRBJ2-2, with D maybe TRBD1 (6 bases). Germline CDR1 MNHNY, CDR2 SVGAGI (reference sequence). The CDR3 is made up of 15 amino acids. Trimming shortened V by 6 bases and J by 1 base, and 12 bases separated the two germline ends. CDR3 DNA: TGTGCCAGCAGAATACAGGGCCTGAACACCGGGGAGCTGTTTTTT. This gives the protein CASRIQGLNTGELFF.

The V gene is TRBV15, the J gene TRBJ2-5; no clear D. Germline CDR1 is LNHNV and CDR2 is YYDKDF (reference sequence). The CDR3 is 13 amino acids. V lost 7 bases to trimming and J lost 2 bases, with 11 bases between them. The CDR3 is CATTLGKQETQYF. CDR3 DNA: TGTGCCACCACCTTGGGGAAACAAGAGACCCAGTACTTC.